This paragraph covers one T cell receptor (beta chain) sequence. V lost 0 bases and J 0 bases, leaving 16 bases between the germline ends. This CDR3 is 18 amino acids long. The germline V gene has CDR1 SGHDT and CDR2 YYEEEE. Here immunoSEQ multiplex PCR was the method, and the copy in TCRdb shows in-frame clones only, minus some. Among about 2.4 million clones listed, over 85% were seen once. These data are taken from a study of shared clonotypes between healthy human individuals. Sequenced material: naive CD4+ T cells from PBMCs. Documented subset: CD45RA+ positively selected. The clonotype originates from a man in his late teens or twenties in good health. Some clones in this sample may be carry-over from other donors' samples. The chain joins TRBV5-6 to TRBJ2-1; D is uncertain. The CDR3 loop reads CASSLGQTRYSSYNEQFF. The CDR3 DNA is TGTGCCAGCAGCTTGGGGCAGACCCGATATAGCTCCTACAATGAGCAGTTCTTC.